Listed below are T cell receptor beta chains from one sample, sequenced in a study of preoperative IRX-2 immunotherapy in early breast cancer. Profiled with immunoSEQ multiplex PCR; TCRdb holds only in-frame clones, not every one. The table lists more than 25,000 clones, 90% of them singletons. This material was acquired from a patient treated with IRX-2 immunotherapy. The receptors here all came from a human donor with breast cancer. CDR3s include the opening cysteine and the closing phenylalanine or tryptophan. Fields, in order: J gene, V gene, CDR3 protein.

>TRBJ2-3|TRBV5-1
CASSFQGASTDTQYF
>TRBJ2-3|TRBV5-1
CASSLVGTGGADTQYF
>TRBJ2-2|TRBV6-7
CASSSSLEDNTGELFF
>TRBJ2-2|TRBV19
CASSIQGGKLFF
>TRBJ1-1|TRBV9
CASSVAIEVEYAFF
>TRBJ1-6|TRBV11-2
CASSPTPGTWDSPLHF
>TRBJ1-2|TRBV28
CASSSDRGRVGYTF
>TRBJ1-4|TRBV30
CAWSRGVSEKLFF
>TRBJ1-3|TRBV28
CASSFGRPSRTGNTIYF
>TRBJ2-6|TRBV12-5
CASGSTGAGANVLTF
>TRBJ2-2|TRBV29-1
CSVGSSNTGELFF
>TRBJ2-7|TRBV6-4
CASSESPPGTSRHEQYF
>TRBJ2-7|TRBV7-6
CASSPMTGTYEQYF
>TRBJ1-1|TRBV19
CASSNRGRNTEAFF
>TRBJ2-1|TRBV7-2
CASSPLAGVLNEQFF
>TRBJ2-3|TRBV9
CASSLSGHFTDTQYF
>TRBJ2-7|TRBV7-8
CASSASGNSYEQYF
>TRBJ2-3|TRBV11-2
CASSLTDTQYF
>TRBJ1-1|TRBV27
CASKPGANRNTEAFF
>TRBJ2-7|TRBV25-1
CASAISGTSGGDHYEQYF
>TRBJ1-3|TRBV5-1
CASSLEGNTIYF
>TRBJ2-2|TRBV5-1
CASRARQGGANTGELFF
>TRBJ1-1|TRBV5-1
CASSLSGVGTEAFF
>.|TRBV28
CASSFRQGHEQYF
>TRBJ1-5|TRBV7-8
CASSLWGESNQPQHF
>TRBJ2-3|TRBV16
CASTPEEGVLTDTQYF
>TRBJ2-3|TRBV7-7
CASSLALAGSSSTDTQYF
>TRBJ2-3|TRBV4-3
CASSQEGAGDEDTQYF
>TRBJ2-1|TRBV6-1
CASSEGLLEGEQFF
>TRBJ1-4|TRBV5-6
CASSLAQGRTNEKLFF
>TRBJ2-3|TRBV7-6
CASTLGGATDTQYF
>TRBJ1-5|TRBV18
CASSPGGRSNQPQHF
>TRBJ2-1|TRBV5-1
CASSPGLGRVSVEQFF
>TRBJ1-2|TRBV7-8
CASSLGPRGAGVYGYTF
>TRBJ2-1|TRBV29-1
CSVVGLADSYNEQFF
>TRBJ2-7|TRBV29-1
CSVEDLSSYEQYF
>TRBJ2-5|TRBV28
CASSLIETQYF
>TRBJ2-3|TRBV5-6
CASSSERTGGRTDTQYF
>TRBJ1-1|TRBV7-2
CASSLGLDAGEAFF
>TRBJ2-1|TRBV6-4
CASSDSRDSSYNEQFF
>TRBJ2-1|TRBV5-1
CASSLGRDSVSYNEQFF
>TRBJ2-2|TRBV12-1
CASSLPDGRMNTGELFF
>TRBJ1-1|TRBV11-2
CATGGQGDTEAFF
>TRBJ2-7|TRBV4-3
CASSPWGEGEQYF
>TRBJ2-1|TRBV7-2
CASSLAAGGQVEQFF
>TRBJ1-2|TRBV7-9
CASSLPKDNYGYTF
>TRBJ1-1|TRBV29-1
CSARQTNTEAFF
>TRBJ2-5|TRBV11-2
CASSLDQVETQYF
>TRBJ1-1|TRBV19
CASSIAGQLNTEAFF
>TRBJ2-1|TRBV18
CASSPSGTSTYNEQFF
>TRBJ1-4|TRBV5-4
CASSQQGRGNEKLFF
>TRBJ2-1|TRBV7-2
CASSLLAGGFYNEQFF
>TRBJ2-7|TRBV5-1
CASNPDGRTGEQYF
>TRBJ2-1|TRBV9
CASSAAGGRLNNEQFF
>TRBJ1-1|TRBV19
CASSPRWGPNTEAFF
>TRBJ2-5|TRBV10-3
CAISFDRGRETQYF
>TRBJ1-2|TRBV28
CASSLFEGRGEGYTF
>TRBJ2-7|TRBV5-1
CASRDSYEQYF
>TRBJ2-1|TRBV10-3
CAISEDLSGDNEQFF
>TRBJ2-1|TRBV27
CASTDRQETSHQRASYNEQFF